This section outlines one TCR beta chain sequence together with its context. The target antigen is unknown. The data originate from a study of T cells in tuberculosis. On the study more broadly: A South African cohort included IGRA-negative adolescents, latently infected IGRA-positive adolescents and adults with active tuberculosis.

General study results and limits: Smaller distances to GMM-specific TCRs suggested their expansion in active tuberculosis. Cases with active tuberculosis were adults, while controls were adolescents.

V lost 4 bases and J lost 4, with 16 bases in between. Germline V gene data show CDR1 as SGHNT and CDR2 as YYREEE (reference sequence). The CDR3 extends over 15 amino acids. The method was immunoSEQ multiplex PCR; TCRdb's version includes in-frame clones alone and lacks a portion of them. The table lists over 25,000 clones, around 95% of them singletons. Sample: PBMCs. V usage is TRBV5-4 and J usage is TRBJ2-3; weak D call: TRBD2 (6 bases). The TCR originated in a donor aged 10-29 years with latent tuberculosis or without tuberculosis infection. In nucleotides, the CDR3 is TGTGCCAGCAGCCCGCCCGGGACTTTTTCAGATACGCAGTATTTT. Translation gives CASSPPGTFSDTQYF. Full variable domain (missing parts from reference TRBV5-4 and TRBJ2-3): ETGVTQSPTHLIKTRGQQVTLRCSSQSGHNTVSWYQQALGQGPQFIFQYYREEENGRGNFPPRFSGLQFPNYSSELNVNALELDDSALYLCASSPPGTFSDTQYFGPGTRLTVL.